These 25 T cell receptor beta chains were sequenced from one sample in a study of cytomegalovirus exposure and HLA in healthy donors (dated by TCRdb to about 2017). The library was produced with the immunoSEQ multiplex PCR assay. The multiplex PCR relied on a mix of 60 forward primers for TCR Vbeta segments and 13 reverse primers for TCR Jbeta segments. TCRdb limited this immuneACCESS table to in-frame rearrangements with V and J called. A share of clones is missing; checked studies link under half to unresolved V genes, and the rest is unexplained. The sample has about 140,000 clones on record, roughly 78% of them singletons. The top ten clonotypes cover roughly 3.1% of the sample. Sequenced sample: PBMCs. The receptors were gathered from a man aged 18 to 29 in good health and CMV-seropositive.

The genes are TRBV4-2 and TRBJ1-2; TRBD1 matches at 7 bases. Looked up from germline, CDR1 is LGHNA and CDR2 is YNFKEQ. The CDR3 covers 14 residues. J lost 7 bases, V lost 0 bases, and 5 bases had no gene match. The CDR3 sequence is CASSQEAGGFGYTF. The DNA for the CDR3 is TGTGCCAGCAGCCAAGAGGCAGGGGGATTTGGCTACACCTTC.

The chain's CDR3 is CASSQLAGVGNEQFF. For the CDR3, the DNA is TGCGCCAGCAGCCAACTAGCGGGAGTGGGAAATGAGCAGTTCTTC. V usage is TRBV4-1 and J usage is TRBJ2-1; 10 nucleotides agree with TRBD2. This CDR3 is 15 amino acids long. V trimming: 2 bases; J trimming: 7 bases; junction bases outside the gene matches: 5. CDR1 is MGHRA, CDR2 YSYEKL, per germline.

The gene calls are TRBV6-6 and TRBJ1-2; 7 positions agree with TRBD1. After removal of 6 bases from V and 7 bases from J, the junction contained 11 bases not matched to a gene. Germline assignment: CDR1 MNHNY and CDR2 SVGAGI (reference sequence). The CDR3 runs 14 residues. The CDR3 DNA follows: TGTGCCAGCAGCTTAGGGACAGAAAGTAGTGGCTACACCTTC. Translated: CASSLGTESSGYTF.

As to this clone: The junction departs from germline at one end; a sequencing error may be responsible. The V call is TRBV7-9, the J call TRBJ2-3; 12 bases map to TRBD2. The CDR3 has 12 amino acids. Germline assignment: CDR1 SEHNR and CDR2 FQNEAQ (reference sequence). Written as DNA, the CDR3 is TGTGCCAGCAGCCAGACTAGCGGGAGCTTGACGTTT. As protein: CASSQTSGSLTF.

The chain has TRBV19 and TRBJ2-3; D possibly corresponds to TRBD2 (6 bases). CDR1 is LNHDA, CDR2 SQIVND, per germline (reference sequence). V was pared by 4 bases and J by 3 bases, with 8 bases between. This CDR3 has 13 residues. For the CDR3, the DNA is TGTGCCAGTAGTAACGGGAGAACAGATACGCAGTATTTT. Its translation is CASSNGRTDTQYF.

CDR3 amino acids: CASSLSAGGGRETQYF. The CDR3 DNA follows: TGTGCCAGCAGTTTATCGGCGGGGGGGGGACGGGAGACCCAGTACTTC. V is TRBV27 and J is TRBJ2-5; 9 positions match TRBD2. V trimming: 0 bases; J trimming: 5 bases; junction bases outside the gene matches: 7. CDR3 length: 16 residues. Per germline, CDR1 MNHEY and CDR2 SMNVEV (reference sequence).

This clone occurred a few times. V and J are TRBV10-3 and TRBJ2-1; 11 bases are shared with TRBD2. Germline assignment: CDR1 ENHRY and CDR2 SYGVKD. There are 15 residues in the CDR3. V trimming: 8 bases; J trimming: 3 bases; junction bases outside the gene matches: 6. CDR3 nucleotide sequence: TGTGCCATCGGGGTAGCGGGAGGGCGCTACAATGAGCAGTTCTTC. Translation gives CAIGVAGGRYNEQFF.

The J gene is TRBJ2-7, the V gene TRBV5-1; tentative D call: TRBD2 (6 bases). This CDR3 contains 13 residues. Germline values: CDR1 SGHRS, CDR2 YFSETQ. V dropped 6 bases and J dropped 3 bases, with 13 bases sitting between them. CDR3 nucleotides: TGCGCCAGCACCCGGGAGCGAGACTACGAGCAGTACTTC. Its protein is CASTRERDYEQYF.

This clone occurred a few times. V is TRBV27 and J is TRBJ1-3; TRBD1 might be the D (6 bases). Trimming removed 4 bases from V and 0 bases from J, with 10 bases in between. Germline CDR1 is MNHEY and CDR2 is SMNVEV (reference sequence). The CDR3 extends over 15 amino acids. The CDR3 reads CASSSIQGSGNTIYF. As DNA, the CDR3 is TGTGCCAGCAGTTCGATACAGGGCTCTGGAAACACCATATATTTT.

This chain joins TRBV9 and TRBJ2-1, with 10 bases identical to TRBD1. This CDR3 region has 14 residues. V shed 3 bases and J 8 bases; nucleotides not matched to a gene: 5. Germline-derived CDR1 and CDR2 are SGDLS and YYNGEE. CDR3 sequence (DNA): TGTGCCAGCAGCGCAACCGGGACAGGGGATGAGCAGTTCTTC. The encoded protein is CASSATGTGDEQFF.

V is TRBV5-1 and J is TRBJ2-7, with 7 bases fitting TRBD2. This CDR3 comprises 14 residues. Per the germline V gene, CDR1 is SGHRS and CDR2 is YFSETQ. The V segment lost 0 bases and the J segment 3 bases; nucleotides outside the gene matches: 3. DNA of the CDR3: TGCGCCAGCAGCTTGGAGGGCGGGAGCTACGAGCAGTACTTC. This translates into CASSLEGGSYEQYF.

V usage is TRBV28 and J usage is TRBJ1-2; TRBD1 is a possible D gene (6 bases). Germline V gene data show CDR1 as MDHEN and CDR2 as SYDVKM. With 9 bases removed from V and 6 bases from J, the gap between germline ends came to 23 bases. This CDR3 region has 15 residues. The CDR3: CASWPWDTRLNGYTF. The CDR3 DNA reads TGTGCCAGTTGGCCTTGGGACACTCGTCTAAATGGCTACACCTTC.

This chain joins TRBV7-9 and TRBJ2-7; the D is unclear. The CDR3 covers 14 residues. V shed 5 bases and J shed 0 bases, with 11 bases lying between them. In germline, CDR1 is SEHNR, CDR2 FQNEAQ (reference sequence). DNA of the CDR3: TGTGCCAGCAGCCAAGTCCCTACCTCCTACGAGCAGTACTTC. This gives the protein CASSQVPTSYEQYF.

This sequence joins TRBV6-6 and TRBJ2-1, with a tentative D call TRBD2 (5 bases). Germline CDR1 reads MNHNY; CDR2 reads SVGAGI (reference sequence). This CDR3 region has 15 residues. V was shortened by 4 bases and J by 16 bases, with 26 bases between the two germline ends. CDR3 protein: CASSLRTGISVGLFF. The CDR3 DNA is TGTGCCAGCAGTTTGAGGACGGGGATTAGCGTCGGTTTATTCTTC.

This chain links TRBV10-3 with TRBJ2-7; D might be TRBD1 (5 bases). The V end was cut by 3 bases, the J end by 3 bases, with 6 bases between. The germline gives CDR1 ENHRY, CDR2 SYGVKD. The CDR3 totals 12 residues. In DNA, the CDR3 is TGTGCCATCAGTGAAAGGGGCTACGAGCAGTACTTC. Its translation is CAISERGYEQYF.

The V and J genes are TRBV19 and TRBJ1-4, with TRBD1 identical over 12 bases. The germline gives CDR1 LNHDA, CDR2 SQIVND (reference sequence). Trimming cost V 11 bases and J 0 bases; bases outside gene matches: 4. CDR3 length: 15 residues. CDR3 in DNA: TGTGCCTCGGGACAGGGGGCTGCAACTAATGAAAAACTGTTTTTT. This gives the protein CASGQGAATNEKLFF.

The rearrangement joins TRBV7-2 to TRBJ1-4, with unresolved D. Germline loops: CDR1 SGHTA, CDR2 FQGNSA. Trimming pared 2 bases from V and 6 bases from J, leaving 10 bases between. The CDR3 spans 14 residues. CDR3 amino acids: CASSLSFRDEKLFF. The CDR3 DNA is TGTGCCAGCAGCTTATCGTTCCGAGATGAAAAACTGTTTTTT.

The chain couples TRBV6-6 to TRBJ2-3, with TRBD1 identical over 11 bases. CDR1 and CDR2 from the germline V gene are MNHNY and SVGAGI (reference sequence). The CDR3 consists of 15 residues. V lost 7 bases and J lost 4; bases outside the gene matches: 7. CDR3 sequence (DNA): TGTGCCAGCACCTCGGGACAGGGGGTGTCAGATACGCAGTATTTT. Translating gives CASTSGQGVSDTQYF.

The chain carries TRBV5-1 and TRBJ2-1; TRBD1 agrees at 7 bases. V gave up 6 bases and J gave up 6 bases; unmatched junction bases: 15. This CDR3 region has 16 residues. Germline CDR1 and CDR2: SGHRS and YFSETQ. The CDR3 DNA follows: TGCGCCAGCACCACTAACCCCGGGACAGCTTCCAATGAGCAGTTCTTC. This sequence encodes CASTTNPGTASNEQFF.

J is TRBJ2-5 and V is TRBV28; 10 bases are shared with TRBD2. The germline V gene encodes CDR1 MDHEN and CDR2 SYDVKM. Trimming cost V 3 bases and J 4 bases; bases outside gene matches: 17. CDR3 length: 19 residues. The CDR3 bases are TGTGCCAGCAGTTTCTCTGGGCAAGCGGGAGGGCCGAAGGGAGAGACCCAGTACTTC. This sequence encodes CASSFSGQAGGPKGETQYF. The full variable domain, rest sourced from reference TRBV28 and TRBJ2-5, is DVKVTQSSRYLVKRTGEKVFLECVQDMDHENMFWYRQDPGLGLRLIYFSYDVKMKEKGDIPEGYSVSREKKERFSLILESASTNQTSMYLCASSFSGQAGGPKGETQYFGPGTRLLVL.

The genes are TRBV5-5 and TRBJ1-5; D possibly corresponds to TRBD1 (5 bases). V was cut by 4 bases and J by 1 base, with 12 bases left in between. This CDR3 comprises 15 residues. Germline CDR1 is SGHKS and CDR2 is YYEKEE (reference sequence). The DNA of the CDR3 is TGTGCCAGCAGCCCCCTTAGGGGCAGCAATCAGCCCCAGCATTTT. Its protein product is CASSPLRGSNQPQHF.

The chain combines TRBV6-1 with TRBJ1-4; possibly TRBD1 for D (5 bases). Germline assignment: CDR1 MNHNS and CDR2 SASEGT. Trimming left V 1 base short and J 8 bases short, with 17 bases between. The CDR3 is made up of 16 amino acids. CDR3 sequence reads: CASSEGQGRAREKLFF. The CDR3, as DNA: TGTGCCAGCAGTGAAGGGCAGGGAAGGGCAAGGGAAAAACTGTTTTTT.

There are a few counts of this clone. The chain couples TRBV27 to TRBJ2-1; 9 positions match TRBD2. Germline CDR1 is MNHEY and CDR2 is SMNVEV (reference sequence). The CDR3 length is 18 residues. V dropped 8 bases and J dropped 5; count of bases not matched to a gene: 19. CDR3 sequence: CASCPDGSGRSGDNEQFF. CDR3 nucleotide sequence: TGTGCCAGCTGCCCTGATGGTAGCGGGAGATCAGGCGACAATGAGCAGTTCTTC.

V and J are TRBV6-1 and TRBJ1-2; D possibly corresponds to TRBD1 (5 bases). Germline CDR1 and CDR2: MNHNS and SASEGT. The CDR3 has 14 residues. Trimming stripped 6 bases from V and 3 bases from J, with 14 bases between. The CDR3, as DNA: TGTGCCAGCAGCATGACAGTAGGATACTATGGCTACACCTTC. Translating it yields CASSMTVGYYGYTF.

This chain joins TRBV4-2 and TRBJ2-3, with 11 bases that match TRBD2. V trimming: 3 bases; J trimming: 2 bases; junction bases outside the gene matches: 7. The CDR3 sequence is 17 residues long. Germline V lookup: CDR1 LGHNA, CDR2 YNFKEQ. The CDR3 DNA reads TGTGCCAGCAGCCAGAGCGGGACTAGCGGACTCACAGATACGCAGTATTTT. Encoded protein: CASSQSGTSGLTDTQYF.